Listed here are 18 T cell receptor beta chains from one sample, sequenced in a study of spatial heterogeneity in lung cancer. Time point here: sample taken at primary tumor resection. TCRdb reanalysed the 5' RACE reads using MiXCR and keeps one entry per CDR3 protein. The sample includes some 23,000 distinct CDR3 sequences, under 8% of them seen just once. The antigens for these receptors are not known. Study conclusions and caveats: Higher tumor mutation counts went along with higher counts of expanded intratumoral alpha and beta TCRs.

This material consisted of lung tumor tissue, taken at surgery. The source of these receptors is a male donor with early-stage non-small cell lung cancer.

This clonotype was detected many times. V is TRBV7-9 and J is TRBJ1-5; no firm D call. V lost 3 bases to trimming and J lost 3 bases, with 12 bases between them. Looked up from germline, CDR1 is SEHNR and CDR2 is FQNEAQ (reference sequence). This CDR3 contains 15 residues. The CDR3 spells CASSLRPKDNQPQHF. In DNA, the CDR3 is TGTGCCAGCAGCTTGCGGCCGAAAGACAATCAGCCCCAGCATTTT.

This clonotype occurred many times. The chain joins TRBV7-2 to TRBJ1-1; TRBD1 matches at 9 bases. The germline V gene has CDR1 SGHTA and CDR2 FQGNSA. J was trimmed by 1 base and V by 4 bases; bases with no gene match: 4. CDR3 size: 15 residues. CDR3 DNA sequence: TGTGCCAGCAGCTCGACGGACAGGGGGAACACTGAAGCTTTCTTT. Its translation is CASSSTDRGNTEAFF.

This clonotype appeared many times. The V and J genes are TRBV7-8 and TRBJ2-2; D remains unclear. The V end lost 3 bases, the J end lost 4 bases, and 9 bases lay between the germline ends. The CDR3 is 14 residues long. Looked up from germline, CDR1 is SGHVS and CDR2 is FQNEAQ. For the CDR3, the DNA is TGTGCCAGCAGCTTTCGACGGGCCACCGGGGAGCTGTTTTTT. Translated: CASSFRRATGELFF.

This clonotype was detected many times. The V call is TRBV6-6, the J call TRBJ2-5, with 8 bases lining up with TRBD2. The V segment lost 6 bases and the J segment 4 bases; nucleotides outside the gene matches: 4. The CDR3 spans 13 residues. CDR1 is MNHNY and CDR2 is SVGAGI in the germline V gene (reference sequence). The CDR3 coding sequence is TGTGCCAGCAGGTCAACTAGCGGAGAGACCCAGTACTTC. Its translation: CASRSTSGETQYF.

V usage is TRBV6-6 and J usage is TRBJ2-1; D not resolved. Trimming stripped 5 bases from V and 5 bases from J, with 19 bases between. There are 16 residues in the CDR3. The V gene's germline CDR1 is MNHNY and CDR2 SVGAGI (reference sequence). In DNA, the CDR3 is TGTGCCAGCAGTCGGGCTAGGCTAAATATCAACAATGAGCAGTTCTTC. Its translation: CASSRARLNINNEQFF.

This clonotype was recorded at least ten times. The chain has TRBV19 and TRBJ2-3; D is perhaps TRBD1 (5 bases). Germline V CDR1 and CDR2: LNHDA, SQIVND (reference sequence). Trimming cost V 3 bases and J 10 bases, with 11 bases left between them. This CDR3 comprises 12 residues. The CDR3 is CASSIGQGPQYF. The CDR3, as DNA: TGTGCCAGTAGTATCGGGCAGGGTCCGCAGTATTTT.

This clonotype was seen at least ten times. The chain has TRBV20-1 and TRBJ1-1; the D is unclear. CDR3 size: 11 residues. Trimming left V 1 base short and J 0 bases short, with 0 bases between. In germline, CDR1 is DFQATT, CDR2 SNEGSKA (reference sequence). CDR3: CSARVNTEAFF. CDR3 sequence (DNA): TGCAGTGCTAGAGTGAACACTGAAGCTTTCTTT.

The CDR3 loop is CASSQSVEVPRGMNTEAFF. The CDR3 DNA is TGCGCCAGCAGTCAATCGGTGGAGGTCCCAAGGGGAATGAACACTGAAGCTTTCTTT. The rearrangement uses TRBV23-1 and TRBJ1-1; weak D call: TRBD1 (5 bases). TRBV23-1 is identified as an open reading frame with a role that is uncertain. The CDR3 length is 19 residues. V was shortened by 0 bases and J by 0 bases, with 20 bases between the two germline ends.

Many counts were recorded for this clonotype. The chain carries TRBV10-3 and TRBJ2-3; tentative D call: TRBD1 (5 bases). Germline lookup yields CDR1 ENHRY and CDR2 SYGVKD. The CDR3 extends over 16 amino acids. V was trimmed by 2 bases and J by 4 bases, leaving 16 bases between them. Written as DNA, the CDR3 is TGTGCCATCAGTGAGAGGGCAGGGTATATGGCAGATACGCAGTATTTT. It encodes CAISERAGYMADTQYF.

In its sample, this clonotype was seen many times. V usage is TRBV29-1 and J usage is TRBJ2-1; 7 nucleotides agree with TRBD1. CDR3 length: 12 amino acids. The germline V gene has CDR1 SQVTM and CDR2 ANQGSEA. V lost 3 bases to trimming and J lost 9 bases; unmatched junction nucleotides: 5. The CDR3 sequence is CSVDRDSPEQFF. CDR3 sequence (DNA): TGCAGCGTTGACAGGGACAGTCCTGAGCAGTTCTTC.

Here the CDR3 reads CASSRQTGTEAFF. CDR3 nucleotides: TGTGCCAGCAGTAGACAGACGGGGACTGAAGCTTTCTTT. This sequence joins TRBV6-6 and TRBJ1-1, with a weak D call TRBD1 (5 bases). Trimming left V 5 bases short and J 5 bases short, with 12 bases between. The CDR3 contains 13 residues. CDR1 is MNHNY, CDR2 SVGAGI, per germline (reference sequence).

This clonotype showed up many times. The J gene is TRBJ2-3, the V gene TRBV20-1; D might be TRBD2 (6 bases). V was shortened by 3 bases and J by 2 bases, with 12 bases between the two germline ends. Germline V gene lookup returns CDR1 DFQATT and CDR2 SNEGSKA (reference sequence). This CDR3 contains 14 residues. CDR3: CSARPSANTDTQYF. DNA of the CDR3: TGCAGTGCTAGGCCTAGCGCCAACACAGATACGCAGTATTTT.

This clonotype was seen repeatedly, ten times or more. V usage is TRBV7-2 and J usage is TRBJ2-3, with 8 positions matching TRBD2. The CDR3 totals 14 residues. Germline V gene sequence: CDR1 SGHTA, CDR2 FQGNSA. After removal of 4 bases from V and 1 base from J, the junction contained 1 base not matched to a gene. This CDR3 reads CASSWREGTDTQYF. The DNA of the CDR3 is TGTGCCAGCAGCTGGCGGGAGGGCACAGATACGCAGTATTTT.

This clonotype was seen ten or more times. The V call is TRBV12-3 or TRBV12-4, the J call TRBJ1-5; D is unclear. V lost 3 bases to trimming and J lost 3 bases, with 9 bases between them. This CDR3 region has 14 residues. In DNA form, the CDR3 reads TGTGCCAGCAGTTTTGACGGTCCCAATCAGCCCCAGCATTTT. Its protein is CASSFDGPNQPQHF.

The table lists this clonotype with many counts. The J gene is TRBJ2-1, the V gene TRBV7-2; D perhaps matches TRBD2 (5 bases). The CDR3 has 16 residues. With 1 base removed from V and 2 bases from J, the gap between germline ends came to 12 bases. The germline V gene encodes CDR1 SGHTA and CDR2 FQGNSA. The CDR3 DNA reads as TGTGCCAGCAGCTTAGGTACCGGGAAGGCCTACAATGAGCAGTTCTTC. Translating gives CASSLGTGKAYNEQFF.

This clonotype was seen ten or more times. Written as DNA, the CDR3 is TGTGCCAGCAGTTTTTCGGACTATGGCTACACCTTC. It specifies CASSFSDYGYTF. J is TRBJ1-2 and V is TRBV12-3 or TRBV12-4; D is uncertain. V gave up 3 bases and J gave up 3 bases, with 5 bases separating them. The CDR3 has 12 amino acids.

This clonotype occurred many times. The genes are TRBV7-9 and TRBJ2-2; TRBD2 agrees at 9 bases. The CDR3 is made up of 16 amino acids. Trimming removed 5 bases from V and 0 bases from J; junction bases left unmatched: 4. The germline CDR1 and CDR2 sequences are SEHNR and FQNEAQ (reference sequence). CDR3 DNA: TGTGCCAGCAGCGGGTTAGCGGGGGCGAACACCGGGGAGCTGTTTTTT. Its protein is CASSGLAGANTGELFF.

The chain is built from TRBV7-9 and TRBJ2-1; 8 bases match TRBD1. V trimming: 3 bases; J trimming: 12 bases; junction bases outside the gene matches: 7. The CDR3 loop spans 13 amino acids. CDR1 is SEHNR and CDR2 is FQNEAQ in the germline V gene (reference sequence). CDR3 in DNA: TGTGCCAGCAGCTTTGCAGGGGGCGGTGCGCAGTTCTTC. Translated: CASSFAGGGAQFF.